This T cell receptor beta chain appears in the sequencing data of a study of cytomegalovirus exposure and HLA in healthy donors. Study-level results: Donors were assumed by presence/absence analyses to have roughly uniform sequencing depth.

The CDR3 covers 15 residues. Trimming took 2 bases from V and 5 from J; bases not matched to a gene: 4. CDR1 is SGHNT, CDR2 YYREEE, per germline (reference sequence). On this clone: The antigen is undetermined.

The donors comprised healthy bone marrow donors. Primers: 60 Vbeta forward and 13 Jbeta reverse. Sequencing was performed with immunoSEQ multiplex PCR; in TCRdb, only in-frame clones are kept and a portion is missing. The table records roughly 110,000 clones, 65% to 75% of them present only once. This sequence joins TRBV5-4 and TRBJ2-3; 11 bases line up with TRBD1. The clonotype comes from a man younger than 45 in good health and CMV-seropositive. Sequenced: PBMCs. This chain's CDR3 is CASSFVDRGQDTQYF. The CDR3 region has the DNA TGTGCCAGCAGCTTCGTGGACAGGGGGCAAGATACGCAGTATTTT.